A selection of T cell receptor beta chains follows, all from one sample in a study of early stage breast cancer tumors. Clones were sequenced by immunoSEQ multiplex PCR, and TCRdb holds only the in-frame ones, with some missing. The sample lists more than 55,000 clones, 60% to 85% seen once, with nearly 3.5% in the top ten. The specimen sequenced was blood. The receptors shown here come from a person aged 25 to 39 with breast cancer. Each CDR3 is given with its conserved first and last residue. The D gene is left open where the match is weak.

d_call j_call cdr3_length v_call cdr3_aa
NA TRBJ2-1 15 TRBV6-6 CASSYDSSSYNEQFF
NA TRBJ1-2 15 TRBV19 CASSIKGRGNYGYTF
TRBD1 TRBJ1-1 14 TRBV15 CATSRDLGGSEAFF
TRBD1 TRBJ1-4 15 TRBV28 CASSTDREGNEKLFF
TRBD1 TRBJ1-1 17 TRBV19 CASSSILWDREDTEAFF
TRBD1 TRBJ1-2 15 TRBV6-5 CASSYSLSGGYGYTF
NA TRBJ2-2 13 TRBV7-3 CASSLDRGRELFF
NA TRBJ2-2 14 TRBV30 CAWSVQVETGELFF
NA TRBJ2-2 15 TRBV7-6 CASSSLDLGTGELFF
TRBD1 TRBJ1-5 16 TRBV27 CASSLAGGMSNQPQHF
NA TRBJ2-1 13 TRBV25-1 CASRQTTYNEQFF
NA TRBJ2-1 15 TRBV6-4 CASSPLLDRYNEQFF
NA TRBJ1-4 17 TRBV5-6 CASSLGDTASTNEKLFF
NA TRBJ1-2 15 TRBV4-1 CASRARLGANYGYTF
NA TRBJ2-1 15 TRBV5-1 CASSLMGISYNEQFF
NA TRBJ1-1 14 TRBV10-3 CAITRQAMNTEAFF
TRBD1 TRBJ2-5 14 TRBV7-9 CASSSRTGKETQYF
TRBD2 TRBJ2-4 15 TRBV5-6 CASSGGGLGGNIQYF
NA TRBJ2-7 14 TRBV30 CAWSVRWGMDEQYF